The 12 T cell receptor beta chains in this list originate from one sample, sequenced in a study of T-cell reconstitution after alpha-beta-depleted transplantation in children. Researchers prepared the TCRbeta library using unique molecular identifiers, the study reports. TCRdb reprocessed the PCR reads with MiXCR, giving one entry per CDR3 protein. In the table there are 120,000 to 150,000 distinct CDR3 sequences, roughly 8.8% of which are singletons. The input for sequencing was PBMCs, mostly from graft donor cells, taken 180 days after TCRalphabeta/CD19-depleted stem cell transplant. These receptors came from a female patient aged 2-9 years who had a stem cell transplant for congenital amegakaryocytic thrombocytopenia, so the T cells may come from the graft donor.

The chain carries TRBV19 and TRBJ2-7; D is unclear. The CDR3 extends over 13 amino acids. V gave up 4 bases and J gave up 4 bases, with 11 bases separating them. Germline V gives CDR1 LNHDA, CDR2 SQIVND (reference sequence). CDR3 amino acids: CASSNRRTYEQYF. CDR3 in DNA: TGTGCCAGTAGTAACCGGCGGACGTACGAGCAGTACTTC.

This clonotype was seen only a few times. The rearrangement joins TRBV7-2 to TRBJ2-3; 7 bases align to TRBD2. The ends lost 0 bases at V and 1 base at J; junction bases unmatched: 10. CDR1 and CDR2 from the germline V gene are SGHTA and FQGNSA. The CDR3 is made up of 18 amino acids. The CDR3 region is CASSLARATSWGTDTQYF. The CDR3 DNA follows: TGTGCCAGCAGCTTAGCCCGTGCGACTAGCTGGGGCACAGATACGCAGTATTTT.

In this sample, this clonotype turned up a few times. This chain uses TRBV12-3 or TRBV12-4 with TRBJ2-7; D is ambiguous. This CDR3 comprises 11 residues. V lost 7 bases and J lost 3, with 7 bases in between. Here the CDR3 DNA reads TGTGCCAGCACCCCAGGCTACGAGCAGTACTTC. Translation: CASTPGYEQYF.

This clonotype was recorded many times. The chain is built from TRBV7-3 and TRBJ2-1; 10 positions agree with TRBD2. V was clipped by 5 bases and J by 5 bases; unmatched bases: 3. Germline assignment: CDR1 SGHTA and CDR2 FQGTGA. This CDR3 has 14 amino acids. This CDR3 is CASSVAGGNNEQFF. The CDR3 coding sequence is TGTGCCAGCAGCGTAGCGGGAGGAAACAATGAGCAGTTCTTC.

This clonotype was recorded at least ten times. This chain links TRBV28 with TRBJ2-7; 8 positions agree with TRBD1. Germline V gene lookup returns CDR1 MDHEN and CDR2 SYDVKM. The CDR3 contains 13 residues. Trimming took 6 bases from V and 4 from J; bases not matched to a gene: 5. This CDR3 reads CASSNTGGYEQYF. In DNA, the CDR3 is TGTGCCAGCAGCAATACAGGGGGTTACGAGCAGTACTTC.

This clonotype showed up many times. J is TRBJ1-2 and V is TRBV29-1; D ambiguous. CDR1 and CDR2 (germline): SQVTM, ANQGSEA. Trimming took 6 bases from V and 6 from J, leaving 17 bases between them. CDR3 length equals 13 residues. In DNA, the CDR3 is TGCAGCGTCGCAGGTGGCAGACTGAATGGCTACACCTTC. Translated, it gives CSVAGGRLNGYTF. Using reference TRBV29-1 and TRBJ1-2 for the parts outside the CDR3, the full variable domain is SAVISQKPSRDICQRGTSLTIQCQVDSQVTMMFWYRQQPGQSLTLIATANQGSEATYESGFVIDKFPISRPNLTFSTLTVSNMSPEDSSIYLCSVAGGRLNGYTFGSGTRLTVV.

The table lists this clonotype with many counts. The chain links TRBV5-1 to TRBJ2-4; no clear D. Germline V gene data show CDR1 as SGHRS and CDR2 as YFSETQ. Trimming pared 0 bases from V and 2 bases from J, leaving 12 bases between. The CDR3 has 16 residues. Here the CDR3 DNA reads TGCGCCAGCAGCTTGGAAGGCGTCGGGTCCAAAAACATTCAGTACTTC. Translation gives CASSLEGVGSKNIQYF.

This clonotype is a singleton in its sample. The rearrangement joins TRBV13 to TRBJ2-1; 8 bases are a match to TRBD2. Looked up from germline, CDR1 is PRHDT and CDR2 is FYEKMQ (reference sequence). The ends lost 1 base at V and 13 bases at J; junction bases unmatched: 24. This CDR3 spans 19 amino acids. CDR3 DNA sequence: TGTGCCAGCAGCTTAGTGCGACCGGTAAGCGGGGGAGAATTTGGTGACCAGTTCTTC. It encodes CASSLVRPVSGGEFGDQFF.

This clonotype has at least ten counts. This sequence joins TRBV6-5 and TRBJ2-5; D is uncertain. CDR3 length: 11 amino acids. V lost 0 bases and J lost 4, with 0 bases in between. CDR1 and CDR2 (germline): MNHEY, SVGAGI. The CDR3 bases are TGTGCCAGCAGTTACTCAGAGACCCAGTACTTC. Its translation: CASSYSETQYF.

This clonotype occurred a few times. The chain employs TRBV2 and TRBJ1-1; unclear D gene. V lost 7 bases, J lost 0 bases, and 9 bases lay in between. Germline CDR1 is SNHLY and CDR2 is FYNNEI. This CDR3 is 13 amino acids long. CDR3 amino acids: CASIPYMNTEAFF. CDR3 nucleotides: TGTGCCAGCATTCCGTACATGAACACTGAAGCTTTCTTT.

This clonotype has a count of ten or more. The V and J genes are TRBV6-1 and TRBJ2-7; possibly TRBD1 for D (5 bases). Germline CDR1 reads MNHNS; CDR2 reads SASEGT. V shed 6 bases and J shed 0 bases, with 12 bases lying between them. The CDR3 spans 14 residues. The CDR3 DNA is TGTGCCAGCAGGGACACAAAGAGCTCCTACGAGCAGTACTTC. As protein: CASRDTKSSYEQYF.

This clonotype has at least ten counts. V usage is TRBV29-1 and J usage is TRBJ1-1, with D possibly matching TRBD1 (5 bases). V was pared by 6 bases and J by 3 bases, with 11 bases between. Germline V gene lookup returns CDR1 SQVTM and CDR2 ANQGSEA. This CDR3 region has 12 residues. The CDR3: CSVRQGDTEAFF. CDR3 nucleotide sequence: TGCAGCGTCCGTCAGGGAGACACTGAAGCTTTCTTT.